Sequencing of this TCR beta chain was carried out in a study of T cell changes during pregnancy in multiple sclerosis. Measured with immunoSEQ multiplex PCR; TCRdb has only the in-frame clones, and not every one. The table records tens of thousands of clones, roughly 92% of them present only once. CDR1 MNHNS and CDR2 SASEGT come from the germline V gene. Trimming removed 8 bases from V and 6 bases from J, with 14 bases in between. CDR3 size: 12 residues. The sequencing used CD8+ T cells from peripheral blood mononuclear cells, collected in the third trimester of pregnancy. The TCR was taken from a female donor in good health, enrolled as a control in a pregnancy study. V usage is TRBV6-1 and J usage is TRBJ2-7; maybe TRBD2 (6 bases). The CDR3 spells CASARRGLEQYF. As DNA, the CDR3 is TGTGCCAGCGCTCGTCGGGGACTCGAGCAGTACTTC.